The 30 T cell receptor beta chains below all came from one sample that was sequenced in a study of OX40 agonist ivuxolimab in advanced cancers. Measured with immunoSEQ multiplex PCR; TCRdb has only the in-frame clones, and not every one. The top ten hold about 1.8% of the sample, which has some 76,000 clones, around 85% seen once. The specimen comprised CD4+ or CD8+ T cells sorted from blood, sampled in a trial of the OX40 agonist ivuxolimab. These receptors came from an adult with an advanced solid tumor such as melanoma, head and neck, liver or kidney cancer.

This clone came up once. The chain couples TRBV11-3 to TRBJ2-5, with TRBD2 matching over 8 bases. J was trimmed by 0 bases and V by 5 bases; bases with no gene match: 11. The CDR3 is 17 amino acids. Germline assignment: CDR1 SGHNT and CDR2 YENEEA. In nucleotides, the CDR3 is TGTGCCAGCAGCAAAGGTGCTGGCGGGAGGTACCAAGAGACCCAGTACTTC. This encodes CASSKGAGGRYQETQYF.

The V and J genes are TRBV2 and TRBJ1-2, with D possibly TRBD1 on 5 matching bases. Germline loops: CDR1 SNHLY, CDR2 FYNNEI. The germline V and J ends were trimmed by 4 bases and 1 base, with 7 bases remaining between them. This CDR3 spans 13 amino acids. The CDR3 loop reads CASSGQNNYGYTF. CDR3 in DNA: TGTGCCAGCAGTGGACAGAATAACTATGGCTACACCTTC.

The sample holds one count of this clone. The chain employs TRBV7-3 and TRBJ1-1; D is unclear. V lost 2 bases, J lost 0 bases, and 7 bases lay in between. The CDR3 totals 14 residues. CDR1 is SGHTA and CDR2 is FQGTGA in the germline V gene. This CDR3 is CASSLEMVNTEAFF. The CDR3 bases are TGTGCCAGCAGCTTAGAGATGGTGAACACTGAAGCTTTCTTT.

Written as DNA, the CDR3 is TGTGCCAGCAGCCGGGCGTGGGGGGGACAGAGCTCTGGAAACACCATATATTTT. Protein sequence: CASSRAWGGQSSGNTIYF. The J gene is TRBJ1-3, the V gene TRBV4-2; 7 bases align to TRBD1. The CDR3 loop spans 18 amino acids. V was clipped by 4 bases and J by 0 bases; unmatched bases: 12. Germline V gene lookup returns CDR1 LGHNA and CDR2 YNFKEQ.

This clone was seen a handful of times. This chain connects TRBV6-5 to TRBJ2-1, with TRBD1 as a possible D gene (5 bases). The V end lost 6 bases, the J end lost 10 bases, and 13 bases lay between the germline ends. The CDR3 contains 12 residues. Germline assignment: CDR1 MNHEY and CDR2 SVGAGI. The CDR3: CASSRTWTEQFF. The CDR3 DNA follows: TGTGCCAGCAGCCGCACCTGGACAGAGCAGTTCTTC.

This chain links TRBV5-4 with TRBJ1-2; 8 bases match TRBD1. Germline-derived CDR1 and CDR2 are SGHNT and YYREEE (reference sequence). V lost 5 bases, J lost 3 bases, and 9 bases stayed unmatched. The CDR3 has 15 residues. CDR3 loop: CASSYLRGLDYGYTF. The CDR3 nucleotides read TGTGCCAGCAGTTACCTCAGGGGGCTTGACTATGGCTACACCTTC.

The CDR3 nucleotides are TGTGCCAGCAGAACCAGGGGGGAAAGTAACTATGGCTACACCTTC. This translates into CASRTRGESNYGYTF. The chain combines TRBV27 with TRBJ1-2, with 7 bases matching TRBD1. Germline V CDR1 and CDR2: MNHEY, SMNVEV (reference sequence). The junction had 8 bases not matched to a gene; V was cut back by 6 bases and J by 1 base. CDR3 length: 15 residues.

This chain uses TRBV11-1 with TRBJ2-4; 12 nucleotides agree with TRBD1. The length of the CDR3 is 18 residues. Germline loops: CDR1 SGHAT, CDR2 FQDESV (reference sequence). V shed 5 bases, J shed 8 bases, and the junction held 16 bases outside the gene matches. This CDR3 is CASSARAGTGGRRDIQYF. Here the CDR3 DNA reads TGTGCCAGCAGCGCCCGGGCCGGGACAGGGGGCAGGAGGGACATTCAGTACTTC.

The chain is built from TRBV9 and TRBJ2-3, with TRBD2 identical over 12 bases. The V gene's germline CDR1 is SGDLS and CDR2 YYNGEE. The CDR3 length is 18 residues. The V and J ends lost 4 bases and 0 bases, in that order; junction bases with no gene match: 9. CDR3 sequence: CASSSGTSGSTSTDTQYF. The CDR3, as DNA: TGTGCCAGCAGCTCCGGGACTAGCGGGTCAACTAGCACAGATACGCAGTATTTT.

This chain connects TRBV5-1 to TRBJ2-1, with D possibly TRBD1 on 6 matching bases. Trimming took 6 bases from V and 0 from J, leaving 16 bases between them. CDR3 length equals 16 residues. Germline CDR1 SGHRS, CDR2 YFSETQ. The CDR3 DNA follows: TGCGCCAGCATTCTCTCAACAGGGAGCTCCTACAATGAGCAGTTCTTC. Its translation: CASILSTGSSYNEQFF.

The V and J genes are TRBV5-1 and TRBJ2-7; TRBD1 matches at 8 bases. The ends lost 6 bases at V and 2 bases at J; junction bases unmatched: 13. Germline CDR1 and CDR2: SGHRS and YFSETQ. The CDR3 loop spans 16 amino acids. The CDR3 sequence is CASMPSPGQETYEQYF. The CDR3 nucleotides read TGCGCCAGCATGCCCTCCCCGGGACAGGAAACCTACGAGCAGTACTTC.

This chain links TRBV5-1 with TRBJ1-4; the D is unclear. The CDR3 sequence is 15 residues long. The V and J ends lost 0 bases and 6 bases respectively, with 12 bases between them. Germline lookup yields CDR1 SGHRS and CDR2 YFSETQ. CDR3 bases: TGCGCCAGCAGCTTGGAGGCTGGCCCGGATGAAAAACTGTTTTTT. Protein sequence: CASSLEAGPDEKLFF.

This clone was detected a few times. The J gene is TRBJ2-2, the V gene TRBV18; TRBD2 matches 10 bases. Trimming cost V 3 bases and J 4 bases; bases outside gene matches: 5. Germline CDR1 reads KGHSH; CDR2 reads LQKENI. The CDR3 sequence is 16 residues long. CDR3 in amino acids: CASSPRSGGTTGELFF. The DNA for the CDR3 is TGTGCCAGCTCACCGCGTAGCGGGGGGACCACCGGGGAGCTGTTTTTT.

The chain uses TRBV2 and TRBJ2-5, with TRBD2 matching 9 bases. The CDR3 loop spans 14 amino acids. Germline V gene data show CDR1 as SNHLY and CDR2 as FYNNEI. V shed 8 bases and J 5 bases; nucleotides not matched to a gene: 9. The CDR3 sequence: CASSFGTSPETQYF. CDR3 nucleotides: TGTGCCAGCTCCTTCGGGACTAGCCCGGAGACCCAGTACTTC.

This chain connects TRBV10-1 to TRBJ2-2; the match to TRBD1 covers 7 bases. Germline CDR1 is WNHNN and CDR2 is SYGVQD (reference sequence). The CDR3 covers 16 residues. Losses at the gene ends were 2 bases for V and 2 bases for J; bases not matched to a gene: 5. DNA of the CDR3: TGCGCCAGCAGTGAGGTGGGACAGATTAACACCGGGGAGCTGTTTTTT. Its protein is CASSEVGQINTGELFF.

The rearrangement joins TRBV28 to TRBJ1-1; no clear D. CDR3 size: 15 residues. Trimming pared 0 bases from V and 4 bases from J, leaving 12 bases between. From germline, CDR1 is MDHEN and CDR2 SYDVKM. CDR3 bases: TGTGCCAGCAGTTTATGGGGCTCCGGGCGCACTGAAGCTTTCTTT. Encoded protein: CASSLWGSGRTEAFF.

The chain is built from TRBV9 and TRBJ2-5, with D possibly being TRBD2 (6 bases). The CDR3 contains 14 residues. Trimming cost V 0 bases and J 2 bases, with 8 bases left between them. CDR1 and CDR2 from the germline V gene are SGDLS and YYNGEE. This chain's CDR3 is CASSVGAGQETQYF. CDR3 DNA sequence: TGTGCCAGCAGCGTAGGGGCGGGACAAGAGACCCAGTACTTC.

The chain combines TRBV2 with TRBJ2-2; D ambiguous. V lost 3 bases, J lost 4 bases, and 9 bases lay in between. Per the germline V gene, CDR1 is SNHLY and CDR2 is FYNNEI. The length of the CDR3 is 14 residues. Here the CDR3 reads CASSDWISTGELFF. The CDR3 DNA is TGTGCCAGCAGTGATTGGATTTCCACCGGGGAGCTGTTTTTT.

J is TRBJ1-4 and V is TRBV7-2; 7 nucleotides match TRBD1. The CDR3 sequence is 15 residues long. J was trimmed by 2 bases and V by 5 bases; bases with no gene match: 5. Germline CDR1 and CDR2: SGHTA and FQGNSA. The CDR3 protein is CASSASGGTNEKLFF. The CDR3 region has the DNA TGTGCCAGCAGCGCCTCAGGGGGTACTAATGAAAAACTGTTTTTT.

The chain carries TRBV5-1 and TRBJ1-4, with TRBD1 matching over 7 bases. V shed 0 bases, J shed 7 bases, and the junction held 6 bases outside the gene matches. CDR3 length: 15 residues. In germline, CDR1 is SGHRS, CDR2 YFSETQ. CDR3 loop: CASSLAGGLSEKLFF. The CDR3 bases are TGCGCCAGCAGCTTGGCAGGGGGACTGTCTGAAAAACTGTTTTTT. The complete variable domain, with remaining parts taken from reference TRBV5-1 and TRBJ1-4, reads KAGVTQTPRYLIKTRGQQVTLSCSPISGHRSVSWYQQTPGQGLQFLFEYFSETQRNKGNFPGRFSGRQFSNSRSEMNVSTLELGDSALYLCASSLAGGLSEKLFFGSGTQLSVL.

This chain links TRBV6-5 with TRBJ2-4; D may be TRBD1 (6 bases). The ends were cut back, 6 bases at V and 9 bases at J, with 18 bases in the middle. This CDR3 comprises 14 residues. Germline lookup yields CDR1 MNHEY and CDR2 SVGAGI. CDR3 loop: CASRNPGSRGIQYF. The CDR3 bases are TGTGCCAGCAGAAACCCCGGGTCCAGGGGCATTCAGTACTTC.

The J gene is TRBJ2-3, the V gene TRBV28; the D is unclear. Trimming took 5 bases from V and 0 from J, leaving 12 bases between them. In germline, CDR1 is MDHEN, CDR2 SYDVKM. This CDR3 is built from 15 residues. CDR3 in DNA: TGTGCCAGCAGTCCCCGAGGCACTAGCACAGATACGCAGTATTTT. Its protein product is CASSPRGTSTDTQYF.

This chain connects TRBV5-1 to TRBJ2-2; 12 nucleotides agree with TRBD2. Germline V gene data show CDR1 as SGHRS and CDR2 as YFSETQ. V lost 4 bases, J lost 6 bases, and 7 bases stayed unmatched. There are 16 residues in the CDR3. This chain's CDR3 is CASSPRTSGAAGELFF. CDR3 nucleotide sequence: TGCGCCAGCAGCCCACGGACTAGCGGGGCGGCCGGGGAGCTGTTTTTT.

As concerns this clone: An end of the junction differs from the germline gene, which may be a read error. The chain recombines TRBV9 with TRBJ2-7; D call uncertain. The CDR3 extends over 15 amino acids. In germline, CDR1 is SGDLS, CDR2 YYNGEE. The DNA for the CDR3 is TGTGCCAGCAACAATTTGGGCCAGACCTCCCACGAGCAGTACTTC. Its translation: CASNNLGQTSHEQYF.

This sequence joins TRBV11-1 and TRBJ1-2, with D maybe TRBD1 (6 bases). The CDR3 totals 14 residues. Trimming removed 4 bases from V and 4 bases from J, with 13 bases in between. Germline V gene data show CDR1 as SGHAT and CDR2 as FQDESV (reference sequence). The CDR3 loop reads CASSSRQAGYGYTF. Here the CDR3 DNA reads TGTGCCAGCAGCTCACGACAGGCGGGCTATGGCTACACCTTC.

The gene calls are TRBV28 and TRBJ1-2; 9 nucleotides agree with TRBD1. The CDR3 runs to 14 residues. Losses at the gene ends were 4 bases for V and 4 bases for J; bases not matched to a gene: 4. From germline, CDR1 is MDHEN and CDR2 SYDVKM. The chain's CDR3 is CASSSGTGLYGYTF. In DNA form, the CDR3 reads TGTGCCAGCAGTTCCGGGACAGGGCTCTATGGCTACACCTTC.

The rearrangement uses TRBV19 and TRBJ2-7, with TRBD1 matching over 11 bases. V shed 4 bases and J 5 bases; nucleotides not matched to a gene: 1. The CDR3 is 13 amino acids. CDR1 and CDR2 from the germline V gene are LNHDA and SQIVND (reference sequence). CDR3 bases: TGTGCCAGTAGTAGGACAGGGGGCGACGAGCAGTACTTC. It yields the protein CASSRTGGDEQYF.

This rearrangement joins TRBV7-2 to TRBJ1-5; maybe TRBD1 (5 bases). Trimming removed 1 base from V and 1 base from J, with 11 bases in between. The CDR3 spans 16 residues. From germline, CDR1 is SGHTA and CDR2 FQGNSA. CDR3 loop: CASSLVGGRSNQPQHF. CDR3 DNA: TGTGCCAGCAGCTTAGTTGGGGGTAGGAGCAATCAGCCCCAGCATTTT. The variable domain in full, with the rest retrieved from reference TRBV7-2 and TRBJ1-5, is GAGVSQSPSNKVTEKGKDVELRCDPISGHTALYWYRQSLGQGLEFLIYFQGNSAPDKSGLPSDRFSAERTGGSVSTLTIQRTQQEDSAVYLCASSLVGGRSNQPQHFGDGTRLSIL.

This clone was counted once. The chain joins TRBV11-2 to TRBJ2-5; TRBD2 aligns across 10 bases. The CDR3 contains 17 residues. CDR1 SGHAT and CDR2 FQNNGV come from the germline V gene. With V trimmed by 5 bases and J by 4 bases, 13 bases remained unmatched. Here the CDR3 DNA reads TGTGCCAGCAGCCCTAGCGGGAGTCGCGGGGCAGGAGAGACCCAGTACTTC. This sequence encodes CASSPSGSRGAGETQYF.

This rearrangement joins TRBV7-2 to TRBJ1-2, with 7 bases aligning to TRBD1. The CDR3 sequence is 15 residues long. With 1 base clipped from V and 2 bases from J, the junction kept 4 bases outside the gene matches. The germline CDR1 and CDR2 sequences are SGHTA and FQGNSA. The chain's CDR3 is CASSLERGQNYGYTF. The CDR3 DNA is TGTGCCAGCAGCTTAGAAAGGGGACAGAACTATGGCTACACCTTC.